The 25 T cell receptor beta chains listed next were all sequenced from one sample in a study of PD-1 blockade in classical Hodgkin lymphoma. Profiled with immunoSEQ multiplex PCR; TCRdb holds only in-frame clones, not every one. The sample has about 20,000 clones, 60% to 75% seen once. Time point in this sample: cycle 4 day 1 (C4D1), after less than seven weeks of nivolumab. Relapse was seen in all patients after autologous stem cell transplantation, and brentuximab vedotin exposure was variable. Material: peripheral blood mononuclear cells (PBMCs), obtained before the fourth cycle of nivolumab. Receptor source: a human donor with classical Hodgkin lymphoma.

There are a few counts of this clone. The chain carries TRBV4-2 and TRBJ1-6; D may be TRBD1 (5 bases). Germline values: CDR1 LGHNA, CDR2 YNFKEQ. This CDR3 has 17 residues. Between the trimmed V and J ends, which lost 0 bases and 2 bases, there was a span of 11 bases. The CDR3 loop is CASSQDMGDPYNSPLHF. Written as DNA, the CDR3 is TGTGCCAGCAGCCAAGATATGGGGGACCCCTATAATTCACCCCTCCACTTT.

The V and J genes are TRBV2 and TRBJ2-3, with D perhaps assigned TRBD1 or TRBD2 (5 bases each). CDR1 and CDR2 from the germline V gene are SNHLY and FYNNEI. Deletions cut 8 bases from V and 0 bases from J, with 15 bases between. This CDR3 has 15 residues. The DNA of the CDR3 is TGTGCCAGCGCATCCGGGACCGTTAGCACAGATACGCAGTATTTT. Its protein product is CASASGTVSTDTQYF.

The rearrangement joins TRBV19 to TRBJ1-4, with D uncertain. The CDR3 covers 16 residues. V was trimmed by 3 bases and J by 1 base, leaving 12 bases between them. CDR1 and CDR2 (germline): LNHDA, SQIVND (reference sequence). The CDR3 protein is CASSISDELTNEKLFF. The CDR3 DNA follows: TGTGCCAGTAGTATTTCTGACGAGCTAACTAATGAAAAACTGTTTTTT.

The chain has TRBV5-6 and TRBJ1-2, with a weak D call TRBD1 (6 bases). The V gene lost 3 bases and the J gene lost 4 bases, with 19 bases spanning the gap. Per the germline V gene, CDR1 is SGHDT and CDR2 is YYEEEE. The CDR3 consists of 16 residues. This chain's CDR3 is CASSSQGKEGGYGYTF. In DNA form, the CDR3 reads TGTGCCAGCAGCTCCCAGGGCAAGGAAGGGGGCTATGGCTACACCTTC.

The V gene is TRBV27, the J gene TRBJ2-7, with 11 bases aligning to TRBD2. CDR3 length equals 14 residues. The V and J ends lost 2 bases and 3 bases, in that order; junction bases with no gene match: 0. Per the germline V gene, CDR1 is MNHEY and CDR2 is SMNVEV (reference sequence). The CDR3 is CASSLTSGGYEQYF. The CDR3 DNA follows: TGTGCCAGCAGTTTAACTAGCGGGGGCTACGAGCAGTACTTC.

The chain is built from TRBV9 and TRBJ2-1; D could derive from TRBD1 or TRBD2 (6 bases each). Germline V gene sequence: CDR1 SGDLS, CDR2 YYNGEE. Deletions cut 0 bases from V and 5 bases from J, with 9 bases between. The CDR3 covers 14 residues. CDR3 sequence: CASSVAGADNEQFF. In DNA, the CDR3 is TGTGCCAGCAGCGTAGCGGGGGCCGACAATGAGCAGTTCTTC.

This clone was observed a few times. This rearrangement joins TRBV9 to TRBJ2-1, with D tentatively TRBD1 or TRBD2 (5 bases each). Per germline, CDR1 SGDLS and CDR2 YYNGEE. The CDR3 is 16 residues long. V was clipped by 3 bases and J by 5 bases, with 18 bases between them. The CDR3 loop is CASSASPGPPDNEQFF. In DNA, the CDR3 is TGTGCCAGCAGCGCTAGCCCAGGGCCTCCGGACAATGAGCAGTTCTTC.

This clone was recorded a few times. CDR3 nucleotides: TGTGCCAGCAGCCAAGCCCGGGACTACATCACCGGGGAGCTGTTTTTT. Its translation: CASSQARDYITGELFF. This chain joins TRBV14 and TRBJ2-2; 7 bases map to TRBD2. Trimming at V came to 1 base and at J to 4 bases, leaving 6 bases not matched to a gene. The CDR3 runs 16 residues. Germline CDR1 reads SGHDN; CDR2 reads FVKESK. The full variable domain, with the rest looked up from reference TRBV14 and TRBJ2-2, is EAGVTQFPSHSVIEKGQTVTLRCDPISGHDNLYWYRRVMGKEIKFLLHFVKESKQDESGMPNNRFLAERTGGTYSTLKVQPAELEDSGVYFCASSQARDYITGELFFGEGSRLTVL.

This clone has just a few counts. The chain couples TRBV7-9 to TRBJ2-6; 8 bases line up with TRBD1. Unmatched junction bases numbered 15, after V lost 5 bases and J lost 3 bases. CDR1 and CDR2 (germline): SEHNR, FQNEAQ (reference sequence). The CDR3 has 19 amino acids. Here the CDR3 DNA reads TGTGCCAGCAGCACCGCCCGCGGACAGGGTAGAGGTGGGGCCAACGTCCTGACTTTC. This gives the protein CASSTARGQGRGGANVLTF.

The chain joins TRBV7-3 to TRBJ2-2; weak D call: TRBD2 (5 bases). Germline loops: CDR1 SGHTA, CDR2 FQGTGA. CDR3 size: 13 residues. Trimming removed 3 bases from V and 5 bases from J, with 7 bases in between. CDR3 loop: CASSLRGTGELFF. CDR3 bases: TGTGCCAGCAGCTTGAGAGGGACCGGGGAGCTGTTTTTT.

The chain uses TRBV29-1 and TRBJ2-1, with TRBD2 matching 7 bases. The CDR3 is made up of 14 amino acids. The germline V gene has CDR1 SQVTM and CDR2 ANQGSEA. CDR3 sequence: CSCEGSGNGNEQFF. DNA for the CDR3: TGCAGTTGCGAGGGGAGCGGGAACGGGAATGAGCAGTTCTTC.

This sequence joins TRBV7-8 and TRBJ1-2; D is uncertain. From germline, CDR1 is SGHVS and CDR2 FQNEAQ. V lost 4 bases and J 12 bases, leaving 18 bases between the germline ends. The CDR3 consists of 13 residues. The CDR3 DNA reads as TGTGCCAGCAGCTCGGGGATCACGACCAGCAACACCTTC. It translates to CASSSGITTSNTF.

The V gene is TRBV11-1, the J gene TRBJ1-1, with no clear D. Germline V CDR1 and CDR2: SGHAT, FQDESV (reference sequence). The CDR3 is 14 residues long. Deletions cut 1 base from V and 0 bases from J, with 6 bases between. CDR3 amino acids: CASSLDVMNTEAFF. In DNA form, the CDR3 reads TGTGCCAGCAGCTTAGACGTGATGAACACTGAAGCTTTCTTT.

This clone appeared once. The V gene is TRBV29-1, the J gene TRBJ1-2; 10 nucleotides agree with TRBD1. Trimming took 7 bases from V and 7 from J; bases not matched to a gene: 12. In germline, CDR1 is SQVTM, CDR2 ANQGSEA. This CDR3 region has 14 residues. The CDR3 nucleotides are TGCAGCGCTGTTGGACAGGGGGAAGTAGGTGGCTACACCTTC. The encoded protein is CSAVGQGEVGGYTF.

V usage is TRBV5-1 and J usage is TRBJ2-1, with TRBD2 identical over 11 bases. CDR3 length equals 17 residues. J was trimmed by 9 bases and V by 1 base; bases with no gene match: 12. The V gene's germline CDR1 is SGHRS and CDR2 YFSETQ. The CDR3: CASSLSTSGSDVGEQFF. The CDR3 DNA reads TGCGCCAGCAGCTTGAGCACTAGCGGGAGTGATGTCGGTGAGCAGTTCTTC. Using reference TRBV5-1 and TRBJ2-1 for the parts outside the CDR3, the full variable domain is KAGVTQTPRYLIKTRGQQVTLSCSPISGHRSVSWYQQTPGQGLQFLFEYFSETQRNKGNFPGRFSGRQFSNSRSEMNVSTLELGDSALYLCASSLSTSGSDVGEQFFGPGTRLTVL.

This clone has more than one count but fewer than ten. This chain joins TRBV10-1 and TRBJ2-1; D remains ambiguous. CDR3 length: 16 amino acids. The V gene's germline CDR1 is WNHNN and CDR2 SYGVQD (reference sequence). V was shortened by 0 bases and J by 4 bases, with 13 bases between the two germline ends. CDR3 coding DNA: TGCGCCAGCAGTGAGTCGGGTCAGAGACTTTACAATGAGCAGTTCTTC. It specifies CASSESGQRLYNEQFF.

This clone was detected only once. The chain couples TRBV5-8 to TRBJ1-2; unclear D gene. Trimming pared 4 bases from V and 3 bases from J, leaving 16 bases between. Per the germline V gene, CDR1 is SGHTS and CDR2 is YDEGEE. The CDR3 has 15 residues. The CDR3 DNA is TGTGCCAGCAGCCCCACGGTTTGGGGAGACTATGGCTACACCTTC. It yields the protein CASSPTVWGDYGYTF.

The chain employs TRBV13 and TRBJ2-3, with TRBD1 as a possible D gene (6 bases). CDR1 is PRHDT, CDR2 FYEKMQ, per germline (reference sequence). V was clipped by 3 bases and J by 0 bases, with 7 bases between them. The CDR3 contains 14 residues. In nucleotides, the CDR3 is TGTGCCAGCAGCTTCAGGGGAAGCACAGATACGCAGTATTTT. This translates into CASSFRGSTDTQYF. The complete variable domain, with remaining parts taken from reference TRBV13 and TRBJ2-3, reads AAGVIQSPRHLIKEKRETATLKCYPIPRHDTVYWYQQGPGQDPQFLISFYEKMQSDKGSIPDRFSAQQFSDYHSELNMSSLELGDSALYFCASSFRGSTDTQYFGPGTRLTVL.

This clone has just one count. One end of the junction is discordant with germline, which a read error may explain. The chain employs TRBV13 and TRBJ1-5; no firm D call. Looked up from germline, CDR1 is PRHDT and CDR2 is FYEKMQ (reference sequence). The CDR3 runs to 15 residues. CDR3 sequence: CASSHAFNSNQPQHF. Written as DNA, the CDR3 is TGCGCCAGCAGCCACGCCTTCAATAGCAATCAGCCCCAGCATTTT.

The chain employs TRBV25-1 and TRBJ2-3; no clear D gene. Germline V gene lookup returns CDR1 MGHDK and CDR2 SYGVNS. The CDR3 is 15 residues long. V gave up 2 bases and J gave up 2 bases, with 11 bases separating them. The CDR3 protein is CASSETLTVTDTQYF. Written as DNA, the CDR3 is TGTGCCAGCAGTGAAACCCTAACAGTCACAGATACGCAGTATTTT.

This sequence joins TRBV16 and TRBJ2-7, with D unresolved. The CDR3 is made up of 11 amino acids. Per the germline V gene, CDR1 is KGHSY and CDR2 is FQNENV. Trimming left V 4 bases short and J 4 bases short, with 5 bases between. CDR3 sequence: CASSLQYEQYF. DNA for the CDR3: TGTGCCAGCAGCCTTCAATACGAGCAGTACTTC. Full variable domain (outside the CDR3, taken from reference TRBV16 and TRBJ2-7): GEEVAQTPKHLVRGEGQKAKLYCAPIKGHSYVFWYQQVLKNEFKFLISFQNENVFDETGMPKERFSAKCLPNSPCSLEIQATKLEDSAVYFCASSLQYEQYFGPGTRLTVT.

With respect to this clone: The likely explanation is a read error, given a far larger clone one base away. This chain joins TRBV4-1 and TRBJ1-2; D unresolved. This CDR3 comprises 14 residues. Deletions cut 0 bases from V and 8 bases from J, with 13 bases between. Germline-derived CDR1 and CDR2 are MGHRA and YSYEKL. CDR3 amino acids: CASSQERLTEGYTF. The CDR3 nucleotides are TGCGCCAGCAGCCAAGAAAGACTAACAGAGGGCTACACCTTC.

The V and J genes are TRBV5-4 and TRBJ2-1; D remains unclear. This CDR3 spans 14 amino acids. The V and J ends lost 0 bases and 4 bases respectively, with 8 bases between them. Germline V CDR1 and CDR2: SGHNT, YYREEE (reference sequence). The DNA for the CDR3 is TGTGCCAGCAGCTTGGGGACGGGTTACAATGAGCAGTTCTTC. As protein: CASSLGTGYNEQFF. The full variable domain, in which reference TRBV5-4 and TRBJ2-1 provide the parts outside the CDR3, is ETGVTQSPTHLIKTRGQQVTLRCSSQSGHNTVSWYQQALGQGPQFIFQYYREEENGRGNFPPRFSGLQFPNYSSELNVNALELDDSALYLCASSLGTGYNEQFFGPGTRLTVL.

The chain has TRBV5-4 and TRBJ1-5; D gene ambiguous. V lost 0 bases to trimming and J lost 0 bases, with 4 bases between them. The germline V gene has CDR1 SGHNT and CDR2 YYREEE (reference sequence). This CDR3 contains 14 residues. CDR3 protein: CASSLGVSNQPQHF. In DNA form, the CDR3 reads TGTGCCAGCAGCTTGGGGGTTAGCAATCAGCCCCAGCATTTT.

V is TRBV11-1 and J is TRBJ2-7, with D possibly being TRBD1 or TRBD2 (6 bases each). V gave up 5 bases and J gave up 4 bases, with 21 bases separating them. The length of the CDR3 is 16 residues. The V gene's germline CDR1 is SGHAT and CDR2 FQDESV (reference sequence). CDR3 DNA sequence: TGTGCCAGCAGCGTGAGACCGGGGGCATCGCTATACGAGCAGTACTTC. Translating it yields CASSVRPGASLYEQYF.